This T cell receptor beta chain was identified during a study of regulatory T cells in long-lasting Graves disease. With iRepertoire HTBI primers and Arm-PCR of CDR3 regions, TCR beta libraries were built. MiXCR was run by TCRdb on the multiplex PCR reads, yielding one entry per CDR3 protein. This sample has some 450,000 distinct CDR3 sequences, with roughly 15% found just once. Time point defined: newly diagnosed GD, antithyroid drugs for less than 3 months. From PBMCs, RNA was extracted and then used to make the TCR library. Trimming took 3 bases from V and 5 from J, leaving 10 bases between them. Per the germline V gene, CDR1 is MNHEY and CDR2 is SMNVEV (reference sequence). This CDR3 is 13 amino acids long. This clonotype has just a few counts. The same data also contributed to another study, on T cells in Graves' hyperthyroidism and ophthalmopathy.

The sequencing used peripheral blood mononuclear cells (PBMCs), collected at new diagnosis, from a patient treated with antithyroid drugs. The chain is built from TRBV27 and TRBJ1-2; D not certain. This TCR derives from a woman aged 25-40 years with Graves disease. CDR3 bases: TGTGCCAGCAGTTTGGTTGGGAGTTATGGCTACACCTTC. This codes for CASSLVGSYGYTF.